This T cell receptor beta chain was documented in a study of glioma-infiltrating T cells. The iRepertoire nested amplicon-rescue multiplex PCR amplified TCR alpha and beta CDR3s from RNA. TCRdb reanalysed the multiplex PCR reads using MiXCR and keeps one entry per CDR3 protein. The repertoire consists of about 380,000 distinct CDR3 sequences, with about two fifths occurring once and the leading ten covering 12%. This clonotype was seen a few times. Sequencing used glioma tissue, nonneoplastic brain tissue, or PBMCs (not recorded which). This clonotype was sampled from a human donor with low-grade glioma or glioblastoma, undergoing nonglioma brain surgery, or in good health (not recorded which).

CDR3 bases: TGTGCCAGCGGATTATCCCAACAGGGAAGGGGTCAGCCCCAGCATTTT. Encoded protein: CASGLSQQGRGQPQHF. V usage is TRBV6-4 and J usage is TRBJ1-5, with a tentative D call TRBD1 (6 bases). V was clipped by 8 bases and J by 6 bases, with 23 bases between them. The CDR3 consists of 16 residues. CDR1 and CDR2 (germline): MRHNA, SNTAGT.